The 14 T cell receptor beta chains below come from one sample, sequenced in a study of tumor-infiltrating lymphocytes in primary liver carcinoma. Researchers generated TCR beta cDNA from roughly 510 ng of total RNA, relying on a constant-region primer. Sequencing libraries for TCR beta derived from three nested multiplex PCR rounds that used slightly modified ARM-PCR. Use of TRBV1-TRBV30 forward primers with a C-beta reverse primer characterized the first two PCR rounds, which lasted around 9 cycles each. TCRdb called the multiplex PCR reads again in MiXCR, with one record for every CDR3 protein. The table lists tens of thousands of distinct CDR3 sequences, about 64% of them singletons. Both RNA and DNA were isolated together from about 20-30 mg of bulk tissue that had not been sorted. The sample consisted of liver tumor tissue from sampling region 4. The subset was: tumor region T4, right-lateral pole. The receptors stem from a woman between 55 and 75 years old with primary liver carcinoma and hepatitis B virus infection.

Of note for this clonotype: A read error may explain this, as a much larger clone is one base away. The chain employs TRBV14 and TRBJ2-1; 9 nucleotides line up with TRBD2. Germline CDR1 and CDR2: SGHDN and FVKESK. There are 16 residues in the CDR3. V lost 6 bases, J lost 5 bases, and 11 bases stayed unmatched. The DNA of the CDR3 is TGTGCCAGCAGTGCCCTAGCGGGATGGGTAAACAATGAGCAGTTCTTC. Residues: CASSALAGWVNNEQFF. The full variable domain, its missing parts supplied by reference TRBV14 and TRBJ2-1, is EAGVTQFPSHSVIEKGQTVTLRCDPISGHDNLYWYRRVMGKEIKFLLHFVKESKQDESGMPNNRFLAERTGGTYSTLKVQPAELEDSGVYFCASSALAGWVNNEQFFGPGTRLTVL.

On this clonotype itself: A junction end diverges from the germline sequence, so it may reflect a read error. V usage is TRBV29-1 and J usage is TRBJ1-6; TRBD1 might be the D (5 bases). This CDR3 region has 15 residues. Looked up from germline, CDR1 is SQVTM and CDR2 is ANQGSEA. CDR3 sequence: CNVAVGASNNSLLHF. Here the CDR3 DNA reads TGCAACGTTGCAGTAGGGGCGTCAAATAATTCACTCCTCCACTTT.

The chain is built from TRBV11-3 and TRBJ2-3; D is undetermined. CDR3 size: 16 residues. V was pared by 7 bases and J by 4 bases, with 21 bases between. Germline CDR1 reads SGHNT; CDR2 reads YENEEA. CDR3 amino acids: CASNLYSWRVADTQYF. The CDR3 DNA sequence: TGTGCCAGCAACCTGTATAGCTGGAGAGTCGCAGATACGCAGTATTTT.

As concerns this clonotype: A much larger clone lies a single base off, so this may be a read error. The V and J genes are TRBV29-1 and TRBJ2-6, with no clear D. This CDR3 contains 15 residues. Germline V gene lookup returns CDR1 SQVTM and CDR2 ANQGSEA. The CDR3 loop reads CSVAGSVAGVNVLTF. CDR3 nucleotides: TGCAGCGTGGCAGGATCAGTAGCTGGGGTCAACGTCCTGACTTTC.

On this clonotype itself: Compared with germline, one end of the junction differs, possibly owing to a read error. The rearrangement uses TRBV6-1 and TRBJ2-2, with 8 bases identical to TRBD1. Looked up from germline, CDR1 is MNHNS and CDR2 is SASEGT. The CDR3 covers 14 residues. The CDR3 region is CASITGGSTGELVF. In DNA form, the CDR3 reads TGTGCCAGCATAACAGGGGGTAGCACCGGGGAGCTGGTTTTT.

Points on this clonotype: The CDR3 end shows no conserved phenylalanine or tryptophan, and so a read error is likely. The chain links TRBV6-5 to TRBJ1-5, with D unresolved. The V end lost 10 bases, the J end lost 3 bases, and 13 bases lay between the germline ends. CDR3 length: 13 residues. CDR1 is MNHEY, CDR2 SVGAGI, per germline. For the CDR3, the DNA is TGTGCCACCCGACGAGGCAACAATCAGCCCCAGCATTCT. Translation gives CATRRGNNQPQHS.

Remarks on this clonotype: This clone may be a read error of a much larger clone one base away. The V gene is TRBV18, the J gene TRBJ2-5, with D possibly TRBD2 on 6 matching bases. The germline V gene encodes CDR1 KGHSH and CDR2 LQKENI. The V and J ends lost 1 base and 5 bases respectively, with 17 bases between them. This CDR3 is 16 amino acids long. The CDR3 DNA reads as TGTGCCAGCTCACCACACCGACTAGAGGGGAAGGAGACCCAGTACTTC. Protein sequence: CASSPHRLEGKETQYF.

The chain recombines TRBV20-1 with TRBJ2-2, with D perhaps matching TRBD2 (5 bases). Germline-derived CDR1 and CDR2 are DFQATT and SNEGSKA (reference sequence). The CDR3 covers 18 residues. Trimming took 0 bases from V and 0 from J, leaving 17 bases between them. The CDR3 loop reads CSARDFGLHLPNTGELFF. The CDR3 bases are TGCAGTGCTAGAGATTTCGGACTCCACTTACCGAACACCGGGGAGCTGTTTTTT.

This clonotype was picked up a small number of times. The rearrangement links TRBV9 to TRBJ1-2; D may be TRBD1 (5 bases). Trimming removed 4 bases from V and 7 bases from J, with 20 bases in between. The CDR3 consists of 15 residues. The V gene's germline CDR1 is SGDLS and CDR2 YYNGEE. The DNA of the CDR3 is TGTGCCAGCAGCCCCCATTCAGGGAAGAACGGTGGCTACACCTTC. The encoded protein is CASSPHSGKNGGYTF.

This clonotype was observed many times. The J gene is TRBJ1-1, the V gene TRBV5-4, with TRBD1 matching over 12 bases. Trimming cost V 3 bases and J 5 bases; bases outside gene matches: 5. The V gene's germline CDR1 is SGHNT and CDR2 YYREEE (reference sequence). CDR3 size: 15 residues. In DNA form, the CDR3 reads TGTGCCAGCAGCTCGCCGGGACAGGGGGCGACTGAAGCTTTCTTT. The encoded protein is CASSSPGQGATEAFF.

Many counts were recorded for this clonotype. The rearrangement links TRBV6-1 to TRBJ1-4; D not resolved. CDR3 size: 15 residues. Trimming took off 7 bases at V and 3 bases at J, with 15 bases between the two ends. The germline V gene has CDR1 MNHNS and CDR2 SASEGT. The CDR3 here is CASTRPPGSNEKLFF. Here the CDR3 DNA reads TGTGCCAGCACCCGTCCCCCCGGGTCTAATGAAAAACTGTTTTTT.

Concerning this clonotype: Relative to the germline gene, one junction end is altered; a read error may explain this. J is TRBJ1-1 and V is TRBV11-2, with unresolved D. Germline lookup yields CDR1 SGHAT and CDR2 FQNNGV. The CDR3 runs to 13 residues. The CDR3 DNA is TGTGCCCGCAGCTTTCATGATAGGACTGAAGCTTTCTTT. This sequence encodes CARSFHDRTEAFF.

The chain combines TRBV4-2 with TRBJ2-7; TRBD2 is a possible D gene (6 bases). The ends were cut back, 1 base at V and 3 bases at J, with 13 bases in the middle. The germline gives CDR1 LGHNA, CDR2 YNFKEQ. The CDR3 has 15 residues. The CDR3 sequence: CASSQGGLGFYEQYV. The CDR3 DNA is TGTGCCAGCAGCCAAGGGGGACTCGGCTTCTACGAGCAGTACGTC.

This chain uses TRBV30 with TRBJ1-1; D unresolved. Germline values: CDR1 GTSNPN, CDR2 SVGIG (reference sequence). The germline V and J ends were trimmed by 0 bases and 1 base, with 12 bases remaining between them. This CDR3 contains 15 residues. DNA for the CDR3: TGTGCCTGGAGTGTAGGTGGATGGTGGAACACTGAAGCTTTCTTT. Protein: CAWSVGGWWNTEAFF.